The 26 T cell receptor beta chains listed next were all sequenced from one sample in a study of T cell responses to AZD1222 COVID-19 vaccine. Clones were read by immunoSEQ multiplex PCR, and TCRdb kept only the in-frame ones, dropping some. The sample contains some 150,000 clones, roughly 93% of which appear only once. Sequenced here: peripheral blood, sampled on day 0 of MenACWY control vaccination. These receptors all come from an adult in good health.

The DNA for the CDR3 is TGTGCCAGTAGTATAATGGGACTGTCGGCGGGAGAGACCCAGTACTTC. It is translated as CASSIMGLSAGETQYF. The rearrangement uses TRBV19 and TRBJ2-5; possible D gene TRBD2, 6 bases. Germline-derived CDR1 and CDR2 are LNHDA and SQIVND (reference sequence). There are 16 residues in the CDR3. Trimming took off 2 bases at V and 4 bases at J, with 17 bases between the two ends.

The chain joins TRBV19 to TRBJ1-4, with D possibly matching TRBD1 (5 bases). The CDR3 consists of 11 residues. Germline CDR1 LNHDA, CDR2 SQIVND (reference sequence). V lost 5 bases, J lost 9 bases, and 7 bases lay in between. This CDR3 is CASSPGQKLFF. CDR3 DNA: TGTGCCAGTAGTCCGGGGCAAAAACTGTTTTTT.

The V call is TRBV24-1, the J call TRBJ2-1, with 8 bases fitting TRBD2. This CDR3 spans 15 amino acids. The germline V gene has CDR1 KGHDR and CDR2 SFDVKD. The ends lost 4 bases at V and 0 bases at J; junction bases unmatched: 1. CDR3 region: CATSDGTSSYNEQFF. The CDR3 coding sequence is TGTGCCACCAGTGACGGGACTAGCTCCTACAATGAGCAGTTCTTC.

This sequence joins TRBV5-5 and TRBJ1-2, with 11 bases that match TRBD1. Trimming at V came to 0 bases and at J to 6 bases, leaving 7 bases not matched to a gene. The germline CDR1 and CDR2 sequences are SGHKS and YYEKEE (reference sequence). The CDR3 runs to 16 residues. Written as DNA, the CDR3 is TGTGCCAGCAGCTTGGCCGCGGGACAGGGGGTCAATGGCTACACCTTC. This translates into CASSLAAGQGVNGYTF.

Here the CDR3 DNA reads TGTGCCAGCAGCACTCGGACTAGCGGGGTCACAGATACGCAGTATTTT. This codes for CASSTRTSGVTDTQYF. This sequence joins TRBV7-2 and TRBJ2-3, with 12 bases identical to TRBD2. J lost 2 bases, V lost 5 bases, and 5 bases had no gene match. Germline CDR1 is SGHTA and CDR2 is FQGNSA. CDR3 length: 16 residues. Full variable domain (remainder filled in from reference TRBV7-2 and TRBJ2-3): GAGVSQSPSNKVTEKGKDVELRCDPISGHTALYWYRQSLGQGLEFLIYFQGNSAPDKSGLPSDRFSAERTGGSVSTLTIQRTQQEDSAVYLCASSTRTSGVTDTQYFGPGTRLTVL.

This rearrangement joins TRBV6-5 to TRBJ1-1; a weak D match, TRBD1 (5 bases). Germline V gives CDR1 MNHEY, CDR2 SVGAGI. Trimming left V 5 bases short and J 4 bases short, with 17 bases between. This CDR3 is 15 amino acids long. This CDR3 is CASSRGETLLTEAFF. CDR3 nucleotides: TGTGCCAGCAGTCGGGGGGAGACACTCCTCACTGAAGCTTTCTTT.

The CDR3: CASNRQGSYEQYF. DNA of the CDR3: TGTGCCAGCAACCGACAGGGCTCCTACGAGCAGTACTTC. The chain links TRBV6-5 to TRBJ2-7, with 7 bases lining up with TRBD1. The junction had 3 bases not matched to a gene; V was cut back by 7 bases and J by 0 bases. The length of the CDR3 is 13 residues. Germline V lookup: CDR1 MNHEY, CDR2 SVGAGI.

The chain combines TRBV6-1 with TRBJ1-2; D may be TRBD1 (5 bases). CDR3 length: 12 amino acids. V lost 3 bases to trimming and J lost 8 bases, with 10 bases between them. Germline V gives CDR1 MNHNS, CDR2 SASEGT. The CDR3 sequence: CASSDREEGYTF. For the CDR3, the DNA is TGTGCCAGCAGTGACAGGGAGGAGGGCTACACCTTC.

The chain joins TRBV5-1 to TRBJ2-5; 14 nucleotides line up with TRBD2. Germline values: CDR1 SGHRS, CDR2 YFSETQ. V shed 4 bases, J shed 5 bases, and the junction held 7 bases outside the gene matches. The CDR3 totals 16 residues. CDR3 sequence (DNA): TGCGCCAGCAGCCCTGGGACTAGCGGGAGCTCTGAGACCCAGTACTTC. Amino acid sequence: CASSPGTSGSSETQYF.

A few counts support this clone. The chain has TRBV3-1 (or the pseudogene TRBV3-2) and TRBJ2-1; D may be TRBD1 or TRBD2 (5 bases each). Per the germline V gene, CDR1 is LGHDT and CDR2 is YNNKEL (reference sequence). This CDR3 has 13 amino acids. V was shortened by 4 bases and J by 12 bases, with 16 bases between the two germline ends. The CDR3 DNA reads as TGTGCCAGCAGCCCAAGGGGAGCGCCTGGGCAGTTCTTC. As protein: CASSPRGAPGQFF.

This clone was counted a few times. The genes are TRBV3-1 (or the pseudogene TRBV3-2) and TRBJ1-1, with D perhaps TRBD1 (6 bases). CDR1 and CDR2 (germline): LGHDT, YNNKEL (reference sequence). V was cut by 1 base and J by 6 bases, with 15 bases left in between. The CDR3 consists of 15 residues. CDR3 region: CASSQVPARGSEAFF. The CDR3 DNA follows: TGTGCCAGCAGCCAAGTTCCGGCCAGGGGTTCTGAAGCTTTCTTT.

The CDR3 sequence: CASSDPQGDTGELFF. In DNA, the CDR3 is TGTGCCAGCAGTGACCCACAGGGGGACACCGGGGAGCTGTTTTTT. The chain uses TRBV6-4 and TRBJ2-2; 8 nucleotides align to TRBD1. In germline, CDR1 is MRHNA, CDR2 SNTAGT. The CDR3 runs to 15 residues. The trim removed 2 bases at V and 3 bases at J, leaving 2 bases unmatched.

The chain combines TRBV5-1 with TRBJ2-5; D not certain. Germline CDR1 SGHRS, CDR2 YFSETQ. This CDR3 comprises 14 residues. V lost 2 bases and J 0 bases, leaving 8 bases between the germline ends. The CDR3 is CASSFVRYQETQYF. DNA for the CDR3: TGCGCCAGCAGCTTTGTCCGGTACCAAGAGACCCAGTACTTC.

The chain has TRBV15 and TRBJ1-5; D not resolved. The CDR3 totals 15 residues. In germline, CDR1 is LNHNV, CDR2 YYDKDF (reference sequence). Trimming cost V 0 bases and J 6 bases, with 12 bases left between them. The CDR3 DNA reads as TGTGCCACCAGCAGAGATCGAATGATTGGTCAGCCCCAGCATTTT. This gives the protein CATSRDRMIGQPQHF.

CDR3 loop: CAITLTGSRGYTF. In nucleotides, the CDR3 is TGTGCCATCACCCTGACAGGTTCGCGCGGCTACACCTTC. The rearrangement uses TRBV10-3 and TRBJ1-2; tentative D call: TRBD1 (6 bases). V gave up 7 bases and J gave up 8 bases, with 17 bases separating them. The CDR3 is made up of 13 amino acids. From germline, CDR1 is ENHRY and CDR2 SYGVKD.

The CDR3 reads CASSQDLGESNYGYTF. CDR3 bases: TGTGCCAGCAGCCAAGATCTCGGGGAATCCAACTATGGCTACACCTTC. The chain has TRBV4-2 and TRBJ1-2, with D hard to call. Germline V CDR1 and CDR2: LGHNA, YNFKEQ. Trimming took 0 bases from V and 2 from J, leaving 13 bases between them. The CDR3 length is 16 residues.

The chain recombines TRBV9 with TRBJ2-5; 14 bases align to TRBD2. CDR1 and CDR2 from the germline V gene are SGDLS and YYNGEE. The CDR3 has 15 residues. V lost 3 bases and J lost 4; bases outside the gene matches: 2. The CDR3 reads CASSGGLAGAETQYF. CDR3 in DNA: TGTGCCAGCAGCGGGGGACTAGCGGGAGCAGAGACCCAGTACTTC. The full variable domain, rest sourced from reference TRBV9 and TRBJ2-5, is DSGVTQTPKHLITATGQRVTLRCSPRSGDLSVYWYQQSLDQGLQFLIQYYNGEERAKGNILERFSAQQFPDLHSELNLSSLELGDSALYFCASSGGLAGAETQYFGPGTRLLVL.

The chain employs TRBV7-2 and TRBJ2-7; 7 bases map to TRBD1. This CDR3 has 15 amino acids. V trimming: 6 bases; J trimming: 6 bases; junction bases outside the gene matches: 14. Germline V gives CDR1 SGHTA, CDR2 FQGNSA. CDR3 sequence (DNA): TGTGCCAGCAGTTTCTCCGGGACAGTCCACCTCGAGCAGTACTTC. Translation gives CASSFSGTVHLEQYF.

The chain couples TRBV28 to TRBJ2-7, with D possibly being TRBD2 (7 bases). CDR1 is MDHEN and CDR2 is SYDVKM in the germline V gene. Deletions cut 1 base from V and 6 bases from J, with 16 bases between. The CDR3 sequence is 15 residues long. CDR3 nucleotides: TGTGCCAGCAGTTTATTGGGGGGGCGATCGTTCGAGCAGTACTTC. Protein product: CASSLLGGRSFEQYF.

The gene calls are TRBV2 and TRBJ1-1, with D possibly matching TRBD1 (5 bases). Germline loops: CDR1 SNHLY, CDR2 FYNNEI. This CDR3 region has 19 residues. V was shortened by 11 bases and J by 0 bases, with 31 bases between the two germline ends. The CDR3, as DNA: TGTGCCTTTCCCAGGGTGGAATGGCGGGAAAATGGAATGAACACTGAAGCTTTCTTT. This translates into CAFPRVEWRENGMNTEAFF.

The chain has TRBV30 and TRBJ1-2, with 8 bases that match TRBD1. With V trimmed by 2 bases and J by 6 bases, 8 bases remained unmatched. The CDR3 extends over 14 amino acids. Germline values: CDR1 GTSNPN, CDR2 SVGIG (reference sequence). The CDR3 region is CAWSPGRGLDGYTF. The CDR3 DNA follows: TGTGCCTGGAGTCCCGGCAGGGGGCTGGATGGCTACACCTTC. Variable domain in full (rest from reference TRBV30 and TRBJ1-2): SQTIHQWPATLVQPVGSPLSLECTVEGTSNPNLYWYRQAAGRGLQLLFYSVGIGQISSEVPQNLSASRPQDRQFILSSKKLLLSDSGFYLCAWSPGRGLDGYTFGSGTRLTVV.

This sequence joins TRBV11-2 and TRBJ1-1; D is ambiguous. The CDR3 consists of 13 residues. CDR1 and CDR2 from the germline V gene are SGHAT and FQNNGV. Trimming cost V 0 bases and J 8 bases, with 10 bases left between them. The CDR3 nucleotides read TGTGCCAGCAGCTTAGAAGAGGCCAAAGAAGCTTTCTTT. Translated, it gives CASSLEEAKEAFF. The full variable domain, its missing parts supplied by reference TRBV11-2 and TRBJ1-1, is EAGVAQSPRYKIIEKRQSVAFWCNPISGHATLYWYQQILGQGPKLLIQFQNNGVVDDSQLPKDRFSAERLKGVDSTLKIQPAKLEDSAVYLCASSLEEAKEAFFGQGTRLTVV.

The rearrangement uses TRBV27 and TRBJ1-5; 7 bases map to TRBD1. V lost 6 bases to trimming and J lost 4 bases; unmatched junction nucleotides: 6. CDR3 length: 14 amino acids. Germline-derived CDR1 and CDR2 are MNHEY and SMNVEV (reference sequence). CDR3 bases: TGTGCCAGCAGGAGACAGGGCTCAAATCAGCCCCAGCATTTT. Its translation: CASRRQGSNQPQHF.

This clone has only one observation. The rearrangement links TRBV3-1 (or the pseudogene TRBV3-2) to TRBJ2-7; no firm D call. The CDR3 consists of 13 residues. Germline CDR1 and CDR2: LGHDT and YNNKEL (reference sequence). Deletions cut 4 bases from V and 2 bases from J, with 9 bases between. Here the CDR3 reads CASSRGLAYEQYF. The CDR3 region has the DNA TGTGCCAGCAGCCGTGGGCTAGCCTACGAGCAGTACTTC.

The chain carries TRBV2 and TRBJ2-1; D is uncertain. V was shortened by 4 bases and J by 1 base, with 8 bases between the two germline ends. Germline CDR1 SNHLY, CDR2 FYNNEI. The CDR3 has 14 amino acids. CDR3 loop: CASSVSSSYNEQFF. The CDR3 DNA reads TGTGCCAGCAGTGTCTCGAGTTCCTACAATGAGCAGTTCTTC. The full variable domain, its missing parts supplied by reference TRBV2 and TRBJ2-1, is EPEVTQTPSHQVTQMGQEVILRCVPISNHLYFYWYRQILGQKVEFLVSFYNNEISEKSEIFDDQFSVERPDGSNFTLKIRSTKLEDSAMYFCASSVSSSYNEQFFGPGTRLTVL.

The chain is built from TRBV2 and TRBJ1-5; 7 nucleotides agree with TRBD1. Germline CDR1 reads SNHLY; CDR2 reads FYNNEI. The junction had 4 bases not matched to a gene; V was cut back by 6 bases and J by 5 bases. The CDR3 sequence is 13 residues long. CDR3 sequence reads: CASRGQQYQPQHF. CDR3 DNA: TGTGCCAGCAGGGGACAGCAGTATCAGCCCCAGCATTTT.